A selection of T cell receptor beta chains follows, all from one sample in a study of blood T cell repertoires in COVID-19. Measured with immunoSEQ multiplex PCR; TCRdb has only the in-frame clones, and not every one. The table shows roughly 230,000 clones, with about 79% occurring only once. Sequencing was carried out using PBMCs or T cells enriched from blood (not recorded which). The receptors were sampled from a woman between 55 and 75 years old who had recovered from COVID-19. Both conserved end residues are part of each CDR3. A D gene is named only where the DNA matches it firmly. Size is stated for part of the rows, as once, few or many counts, or as a class when the clone is expanded.

>.|.|16|TRBJ2-7|TRBV3-1/TRBV3-2
TGTGCCAGCAGCTCACCAGGGCAGGGGTCCTCCTACGAGCAGTACTTC
CASSSPGQGSSYEQYF
>TRBD1|.|16|TRBJ1-4|TRBV2
TGTGCCAGCAGTACCGACTACAGGGGGCGACGCGAAAAACTGTTTTTT
CASSTDYRGRREKLFF
>TRBD2|once|16|TRBJ2-7|TRBV6-5
TGTGCCAGCAGTTACTCGAGCGGGATGGCCTCCTACGAGCAGTACTTC
CASSYSSGMASYEQYF
>.|.|14|TRBJ2-2|TRBV12-5
TGTGCTAGTGGCCGGGAGTCCTCCGGCGGGGAGCTGTTTTTT
CASGRESSGGELFF
>TRBD1|.|14|TRBJ1-5|TRBV6-2/TRBV6-3
TGTGCCAGCACCCCGGGACAGATCAATCAGCCCCAGCATTTT
CASTPGQINQPQHF
>.|.|14|TRBJ1-5|TRBV7-8
TGTGCCAGCAGCTTAGACAGAAGCAATCAGCCCCAGCATTTT
CASSLDRSNQPQHF
>.|.|12|TRBJ1-5|TRBV19
TGTGCCACGGGGACTCTTGGTCAGCCCCAGCATTTT
CATGTLGQPQHF
>TRBD2|once|15|TRBJ2-7|TRBV3-1/TRBV3-2
TGTGCCAGCAGCCAAGGGGCGGGAGGGCCCCACGAGCAGTACTTC
CASSQGAGGPHEQYF
>.|once|14|TRBJ2-3|TRBV29-1
TGCAGCGTTCTTCCAAAAATCTCGGGTATGGGGCAGTATTTT
CSVLPKISGMGQYF
>TRBD1|.|17|TRBJ1-2|TRBV19
TGTGCCAGTACGAGTGAGAGATCGACAGGGACCTTCTATGGCTACACCTTC
CASTSERSTGTFYGYTF
>TRBD1|.|14|TRBJ2-1|TRBV6-1
TGTGCCAGCAGTGAAGCATTCCTCCGGGACAGATTGTTCTTC
CASSEAFLRDRLFF